This T cell receptor (beta chain) emerged from a study of cytomegalovirus exposure and HLA in healthy donors. General observations from the study: The listing of roughly 160 TCR beta chains classed them as cytomegalovirus-associated. Reports credit the classifier with highly specific, highly sensitive diagnosis of cytomegalovirus status. One variant, a missense change in DCLRE1C, was linked in a later analysis to TCR beta V- and J-gene trimming.

This CDR3 contains 16 residues. Germline V gene sequence: CDR1 SGDLS, CDR2 YYNGEE. Losses at the gene ends were 0 bases for V and 3 bases for J; bases not matched to a gene: 6. Worth noting for this clone: Its target is unknown.

This PCR relied on a set of 60 Vbeta primers and 13 Jbeta primers. Clones were read by immunoSEQ multiplex PCR, and TCRdb kept only the in-frame ones, dropping some. The sample contains roughly 97,000 clones, approximately 80% of which appear only once. This sequence was found in a middle-aged woman in good health and CMV-seronegative. Sequencing used PBMCs. This chain joins TRBV9 and TRBJ2-3; TRBD2 matches at 8 bases. The CDR3 nucleotides are TGTGCCAGCAGCGTAGGAATTAGCGGGAAGACAGATACGCAGTATTTT. Translation gives CASSVGISGKTDTQYF.